This T cell receptor beta chain was sequenced during a study of PD-1 blockade in classical Hodgkin lymphoma. V gave up 3 bases and J gave up 1 base, with 16 bases separating them. Germline V gene lookup returns CDR1 LNHDA and CDR2 SQIVND (reference sequence). This CDR3 contains 17 residues. Study results and limitations: TCR diversity at baseline was reported to be reduced in newly diagnosed patients relative to healthy donors. Lower baseline TCR diversity marked trial partial responders and progressors.

For this clone: What it recognizes is unknown.

Every one of the patients relapsed after autologous stem cell transplantation (brentuximab vedotin exposure was variable). Thawed PBMCs yielded CD4+ T cells through magnetic negative selection. Best outcomes ranged across complete response, partial response and progressive disease. Assay used: immunoSEQ multiplex PCR; TCRdb lists only in-frame clones, some missing. Of over 7,500 clones listed, 74% are singletons. The source was CD4+ T cells from blood, collected at baseline. This receptor was taken from a human donor with classical Hodgkin lymphoma. The chain has TRBV19 and TRBJ2-1; D gene ambiguous. Here the CDR3 reads CASSIPSHRPSYNEQFF. CDR3 nucleotide sequence: TGTGCCAGTAGTATTCCCAGTCATCGGCCGTCCTACAATGAGCAGTTCTTC.